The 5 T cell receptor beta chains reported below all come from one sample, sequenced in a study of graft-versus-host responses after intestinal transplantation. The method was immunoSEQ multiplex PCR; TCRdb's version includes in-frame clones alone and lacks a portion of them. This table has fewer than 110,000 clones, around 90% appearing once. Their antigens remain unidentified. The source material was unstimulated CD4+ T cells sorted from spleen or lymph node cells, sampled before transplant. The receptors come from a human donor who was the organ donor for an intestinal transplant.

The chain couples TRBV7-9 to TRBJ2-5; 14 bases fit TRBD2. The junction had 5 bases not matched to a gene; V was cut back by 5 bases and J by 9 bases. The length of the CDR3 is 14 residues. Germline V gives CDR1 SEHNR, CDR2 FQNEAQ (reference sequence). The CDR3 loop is CASSTGTSGGPQYF. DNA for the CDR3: TGTGCCAGCAGCACCGGGACTAGCGGGGGCCCCCAGTACTTC.

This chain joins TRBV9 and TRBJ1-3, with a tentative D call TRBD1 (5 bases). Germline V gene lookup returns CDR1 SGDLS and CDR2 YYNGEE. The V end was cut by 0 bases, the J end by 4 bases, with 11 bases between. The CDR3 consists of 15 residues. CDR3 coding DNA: TGTGCCAGCAGCGTAGGGGACTGGGAGGGAAACACCATATATTTT. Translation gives CASSVGDWEGNTIYF. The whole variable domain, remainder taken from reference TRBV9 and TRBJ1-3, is DSGVTQTPKHLITATGQRVTLRCSPRSGDLSVYWYQQSLDQGLQFLIQYYNGEERAKGNILERFSAQQFPDLHSELNLSSLELGDSALYFCASSVGDWEGNTIYFGEGSWLTVV.

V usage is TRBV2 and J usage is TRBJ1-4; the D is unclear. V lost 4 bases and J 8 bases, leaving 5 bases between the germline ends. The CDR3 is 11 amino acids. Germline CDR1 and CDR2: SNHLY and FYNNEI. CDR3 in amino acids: CASSVQEKLFF. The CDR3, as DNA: TGTGCCAGCAGTGTTCAGGAAAAACTGTTTTTT.

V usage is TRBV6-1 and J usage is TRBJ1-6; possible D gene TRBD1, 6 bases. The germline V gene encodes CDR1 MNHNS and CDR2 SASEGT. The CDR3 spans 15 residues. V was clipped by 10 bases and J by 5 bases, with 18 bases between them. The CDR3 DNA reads TGTGCCATCAGAGTGGGGGGGCGGGATAATTCACCCCTCCACTTT. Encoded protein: CAIRVGGRDNSPLHF.

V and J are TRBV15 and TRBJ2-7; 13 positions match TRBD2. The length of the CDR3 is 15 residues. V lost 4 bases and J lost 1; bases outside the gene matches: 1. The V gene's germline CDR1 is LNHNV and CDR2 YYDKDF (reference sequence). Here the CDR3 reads CATSKLAGGSYEQYF. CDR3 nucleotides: TGTGCCACCAGCAAACTAGCGGGGGGGTCCTACGAGCAGTACTTC. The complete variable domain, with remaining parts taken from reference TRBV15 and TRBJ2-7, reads DAMVIQNPRYQVTQFGKPVTLSCSQTLNHNVMYWYQQKSSQAPKLLFHYYDKDFNNEADTPDNFQSRRPNTSFCFLDIRSPGLGDTAMYLCATSKLAGGSYEQYFGPGTRLTVT.